The clone carrying this T cell receptor beta chain was counted only a few times. Its antigen remains unknown. These data come from a study of CD8 T cells in ankylosing spondylitis. 5'-RACE, quantitative and with molecular barcodes, yielded the TCR beta libraries. TCRdb ran MiXCR on the 5' RACE reads and lists one entry per CDR3 protein. The sample shows more than 400,000 distinct CDR3 sequences, 5.3% of them seen only once. The germline V gene has CDR1 KGHSH and CDR2 LQKENI. This CDR3 has 14 residues. V dropped 4 bases and J dropped 5 bases, with 12 bases sitting between them. Study conclusions and caveats: Blood from ankylosing spondylitis patients appeared to carry a characteristic eight-variant TCR beta motif. Previously reported in reactive arthritis synovial fluid and blood were some of the motif variants. It was reported that disease-linked clones were significantly enriched in matched ankylosing spondylitis synovial fluid.

Input material: blood, either unsorted or a sorted T cell fraction (not recorded which). The gene calls are TRBV18 and TRBJ2-1, with D perhaps matching TRBD1 (5 bases). This clonotype originated in a male donor with ankylosing spondylitis. The CDR3: CASSRTRQNNEQFF. The CDR3 DNA sequence: TGTGCCAGCTCACGCACCCGACAGAACAATGAGCAGTTCTTC. The full variable domain, completed using reference TRBV18 and TRBJ2-1, is NAGVMQNPRHLVRRRGQEARLRCSPMKGHSHVYWYRQLPEEGLKFMVYLQKENIIDESGMPKERFSAEFPKEGPSILRIQQVVRGDSAAYFCASSRTRQNNEQFFGPGTRLTVL.